Below, one T cell receptor beta chain is given with its context. The antigen this receptor binds is unknown. Per-base qualities were not stored, and no clone one base away is much larger. V was cut back by 7 bases and J by 5 bases, leaving a gap of 20 bases between them. Reading from cysteine to phenylalanine, the CDR3 counts 15 amino acids. CDR3 DNA only is kept here, 45 bases in frame from base 1. As encoded in the germline V gene (reference sequence), CDR1 is SEHNR while CDR2 is FQNEAQ. The data were obtained in a study of cytomegalovirus exposure and HLA in healthy donors (dated by TCRdb to the late 2010s). Regarding the study in general: In an earlier analysis of roughly 500 of the donors, approximately 260 Gb of sequence data and 117 million unique TCR beta sequences from roughly 200 million T cells were reported. To predict cytomegalovirus infection status, the study combined high-throughput TCR immunosequencing, statistical association of individual TCRs with disease status, and machine learning. Roughly 300 gigabases of sequencing data and 91 million or so unique TCR sequences made up an early release that covered approximately 700 HLA-typed donors. Of the 300 to 400 genotyped donors, approximately 83% fell in the genetic ancestry cluster associated with self-reported Caucasian donors. A separate validation cohort of about 110 different subjects was used in addition to the 666-subject first cohort. Because of strong linkage in the cohort, 5 or 6 DR-DQ haplotypes were treated as single units for association and clustering. In a later genetic analysis, genome-wide SNP genotypes for about three fifths of the roughly 670 donors were used, and that subset was treated as a discovery cohort. In a later analysis, previously published TCR beta repertoires from 550 to 700 donors were re-analyzed and high-resolution HLA genotyping was added so that TCR occurrence patterns could be studied. The study was designed to test whether signatures of past pathogen exposure could be identified by cataloging public T cell receptors. Donor age, sex, ethnicity and CMV serostatus were compiled alongside the repertoire data. The study profiled the T cell repertoires of 500 to 800 subjects by immunosequencing and related them to cytomegalovirus serostatus. Among 398 genotyped donors of the cohort, an average of approximately 240,000 unique TCR beta nucleotide sequences was sequenced per donor, of which approximately 18% were non-productive. Every repertoire in the discovery cohort had been generated on one and the same sequencing platform. An earlier analysis of approximately 640 of the donors applied high-throughput TCR beta sequencing to assess whether each TCR beta V gene segment acted as functional or pseudogenic. The number of typed donors differed by locus: about 620-640 for A, B, C, DRB1 and DQB1; 500 to 550 for DQA1; approximately 600 for DPA1; and roughly 490 for DPB1. In the later analysis, no new phenotypic data were used to find candidate immune exposures; instead, reliance was placed on TCR beta sequences and their occurrence across donors. HLA typing included class I and class II loci at four-digit resolution. The investigation overall reported the following: A later analysis associated about 17,000 TCR beta sequences with specific HLA alleles at a false discovery rate of 0.05. In an earlier analysis of about 600 of the donors, most TCR beta V segments appeared in productive rearrangements about 87% or about 30% of the time, broadly matching IMGT annotations. CMV serostatus was the only immune exposure information available for the cohort. An association between a missense DCLRE1C variant and V-gene and J-gene trimming of TCR beta chains was found in a later genetic analysis and replicated in an independent cohort. A further reported finding was that TCR beta sequences accurately predicted the HLA-A and HLA-B alleles for most subjects in the first cohort. In a later analysis, several top co-occurrence clusters were reported to appear linked to parvovirus B19, influenza, CMV and Epstein-Barr virus. Strong co-occurrence of HLA alleles, especially DR and DQ, made assigning TCR associations to individual alleles difficult. Compared with equally common non-associated chains, HLA-associated TCR beta chains in a later analysis were more clonally expanded and had lower generation probabilities. Sequencing depth was assumed to be roughly uniform across donors in the presence/absence analyses, though that assumption may not hold. According to a later analysis, most CMV-associated TCR beta chains appeared to be HLA-restricted, and the HLA associations seemed to be driven largely by CMV exposure. Compared with the roughly 670-donor mean, donors in an Asian-associated ancestry cluster had fewer N-insertions in productive TCRs, according to a later genetic analysis. The classifier was reported to diagnose cytomegalovirus status with high specificity and sensitivity in both the original cohort and the validation cohort. Because HLA typing was unavailable for some donors at each locus, only the typed subset was used in association tests. The study listed 150 to 200 TCR beta chains as associated with cytomegalovirus. While some public TCRs were present in many individuals, most TCR sequences turned up only very rarely across donors. In a later analysis, the rate of TCR association differed among HLA loci, with DRB1 alleles having the most associated TCRs and HLA-C alleles having the fewest. Three of the identified cytomegalovirus-associated TCR beta chains were confirmed in vitro to be specific for cytomegalovirus antigens. Some IMGT-functional V segments, including TRBV6-2 and TRBV6-3, could not be distinguished by the 87-base-pair reads and were therefore excluded. Because counts were too low, fewer than 20 rarely observed V segments, including chromosome 9 orphons, were excluded from the earlier analysis of fewer than 650 of the donors. A group of highly shared sequence variants was considered likely to be a technical artifact of the sequencing pipeline. The authors suggested that the approach could potentially be generalized to other disease states and immunological phenotypes. Correlated functional status among segregating V segments might be attributable to linkage disequilibrium, but an unknown experimental factor could not be ruled out. The cohort was sequenced for TCR beta chains only, and without alpha or paired-chain data the features that could be detected were limited.

Receptor amplification or capture employed the immunoSEQ multiplex PCR assay. For the multiplex PCR, a mixture combining 60 forward primers for TCR Vbeta segments and 13 reverse primers for TCR Jbeta segments was used. The CDR3 region of rearranged TCR beta genes was amplified from genomic DNA with a multiplex PCR assay. On the Illumina HiSeq System, the amplified TCR beta libraries were sequenced as 87-base-pair reads. Per the source publication's procedure: A later analysis tallied roughly 80 million unique TCR beta chains across the 700 or so repertoires, and about 12 million of those chains were shared by two or more donors. Raw reads were error-corrected and collapsed into unique sequences by a nearest-neighbor algorithm in which closely related sequences were merged to remove PCR and sequencing errors. To assign V, D and J gene segments, CDR3 sequences were aligned to IMGT reference sequences. For a sequence to be retained, a match of at least six nucleotides was required to both a V gene segment and a J gene segment. Rearrangements were called productive when the CDR3 lacked stop codons and stayed in frame with V and J; all others were non-productive. CDR3 was defined by IMGT convention, running from the second conserved V-encoded cysteine to the conserved J-encoded phenylalanine. The earlier analysis of about 570 of the donors excluded any sequence lacking an unambiguous match to a single V gene segment. An earlier analysis of several hundred of the donors called V segments functional above 56.7% productive rearrangements and segregating when the between-donor standard deviation exceeded 5%. To diagnose cytomegalovirus status from the catalog of TCR beta chain sequences, a statistical classification framework was built. In a later analysis, V and J genes were assigned by comparing TCR nucleotide sequences against IMGT/GENE-DB human TR gene sequences. Using the TCRdist pipeline, a later analysis assigned CDR3 sequences along with most-parsimonious VDJ recombination scenarios. In a later analysis, every TCR beta chain was defined by the combination of its CDR3 amino acid sequence and its V-gene family, and reads without a unique V-gene family were dropped. In a later analysis, a few hundred highly shared, low-generation-probability nucleotide sequences were removed to address suspected cross-contamination and a sequencing artifact. For each public chain, a later analysis derived a clonal expansion index from normalized ranks of inferred template counts within each repertoire. In a later analysis, generation probabilities were computed with a VDJ recombination model fitted to out-of-frame rearrangements, and the resulting probabilities were checked against IGoR. A later analysis scored TCR-TCR, TCR-HLA and TCR-CMV co-occurrence with hypergeometric tests, applying a repertoire-size bias correction to TCR pairs. In a later analysis, false discovery rates were estimated by permuting HLA or CMV assignments 20 times. In a later analysis, co-occurring TCRs were grouped using DBSCAN, and TCRdist sequence similarity was added for clustering within HLA-allele-positive subsets. Repertoires with fewer than 30,000 or more than 120,000 public chains, plus five repertoires with anomalous nucleotide sharing, were excluded from co-occurrence clustering. TCRdb obtained this table from immuneACCESS and retained in-frame rearrangements with V and J assigned. These tables miss some clones; where compared with another copy, unresolved V genes account for less than half of the shortfall, and the remainder is unexplained. That table gives V, J and clone size, and the DNA gave D and trimming. The sample table records about 120,000 clones; 63% of these occur just once. The leading ten clones occupy about 9% of the sample.

The cohort was made up of 666 healthy bone marrow donors. All cohort members were sampled while nominally healthy, although unrecorded immune exposures were likely present. The donor tested CMV seropositive, placing the donor among the 289 seropositive members of the cohort. Every donor gave a peripheral blood sample, and the peripheral blood mononuclear cells from that sample were used for TCR beta sequencing. The Qiagen DNeasy Blood Extraction Kit was used to extract genomic DNA from the blood cell samples. The TCR sequence derives from a man between 40 and 49 years old in good health and CMV-seropositive. Sequences were obtained from PBMCs. The chain joins TRBV7-9 to TRBJ2-5, with a weak D call of TRBD2 (5 bases match). The nucleotides are TGTGCCAGCACTCTAGCTGGCGGAGTAAGGGAGACCCAGTACTTC. Its protein product is CASTLAGGVRETQYF.